These 20 T cell receptor beta chains were sequenced from one sample in a study of blood T cell repertoires in COVID-19. Repertoires were generated with immunoSEQ multiplex PCR, while TCRdb's copy carries only in-frame clones and drops some. The sample lists 200,000 to 250,000 clones, around 87% occurring once. Input material: PBMCs or T cells enriched from blood (not recorded which). Every receptor here comes from a woman aged 18-29 years in a cohort exposed to, infected with or recovered from COVID-19 (not recorded which).

This chain links TRBV11-2 with TRBJ1-3, with D possibly matching TRBD1 (6 bases). V lost 6 bases and J 4 bases, leaving 16 bases between the germline ends. Germline values: CDR1 SGHAT, CDR2 FQNNGV. The CDR3 is made up of 15 amino acids. This chain's CDR3 is CASSPLQGKGNTIYF. The CDR3 DNA reads as TGTGCCAGCAGTCCATTGCAGGGGAAGGGAAACACCATATATTTT.

This rearrangement joins TRBV2 to TRBJ1-2; D is possibly TRBD1 (5 bases). Germline loops: CDR1 SNHLY, CDR2 FYNNEI. V was trimmed by 1 base and J by 8 bases, leaving 20 bases between them. This CDR3 is 16 amino acids long. This chain's CDR3 is CASSEERVRGAGGYTF. Written as DNA, the CDR3 is TGTGCCAGCAGTGAAGAGCGGGTCCGGGGTGCAGGGGGCTACACCTTC.

The chain is built from TRBV9 and TRBJ1-1, with D perhaps matching TRBD1 (6 bases). Germline CDR1 SGDLS, CDR2 YYNGEE. The CDR3 spans 14 residues. V was trimmed by 6 bases and J by 0 bases, leaving 12 bases between them. The CDR3, as DNA: TGTGCCAGCACCACAGGGACTATGAACACTGAAGCTTTCTTT. Translation: CASTTGTMNTEAFF.

The CDR3 nucleotides read TGTGCCAGCAGCGAGGGACTAGCGGGCGGGAGAACCTACGAGCAGTACTTC. Its translation: CASSEGLAGGRTYEQYF. This chain uses TRBV7-2 with TRBJ2-7, with 12 bases lining up with TRBD2. V shed 5 bases, J shed 2 bases, and the junction held 10 bases outside the gene matches. This CDR3 has 17 amino acids. CDR1 is SGHTA and CDR2 is FQGNSA in the germline V gene.

The chain joins TRBV9 to TRBJ1-1; D gene uncertain. The CDR3 extends over 16 amino acids. CDR1 is SGDLS and CDR2 is YYNGEE in the germline V gene. V lost 3 bases and J 3 bases, leaving 18 bases between the germline ends. Here the CDR3 reads CASSGSGIGVDTEAFF. For the CDR3, the DNA is TGTGCCAGCAGCGGAAGCGGGATTGGGGTCGACACTGAAGCTTTCTTT. The variable domain in full, with the rest retrieved from reference TRBV9 and TRBJ1-1, is DSGVTQTPKHLITATGQRVTLRCSPRSGDLSVYWYQQSLDQGLQFLIQYYNGEERAKGNILERFSAQQFPDLHSELNLSSLELGDSALYFCASSGSGIGVDTEAFFGQGTRLTVV.

This chain connects TRBV9 to TRBJ1-1; the D is unclear. This CDR3 has 8 residues. Germline lookup yields CDR1 SGDLS and CDR2 YYNGEE. V dropped 10 bases and J dropped 11 bases, with 9 bases sitting between them. The CDR3 is CALLEAFF. The CDR3 DNA is TGTGCCCTCCTGGAGGCTTTCTTT.

V usage is TRBV24-1 and J usage is TRBJ2-3; 9 bases map to TRBD1. The V and J ends lost 0 bases and 3 bases, in that order; junction bases with no gene match: 12. CDR1 and CDR2 from the germline V gene are KGHDR and SFDVKD. The CDR3 runs to 19 residues. CDR3 in DNA: TGTGCCACCAGTGATTTGCAGCATGACAGGGGGAAGGGAACAGATACGCAGTATTTT. This codes for CATSDLQHDRGKGTDTQYF.

The J gene is TRBJ2-1, the V gene TRBV5-4; 8 bases line up with TRBD2. Germline V gives CDR1 SGHNT, CDR2 YYREEE (reference sequence). Trimming at V came to 5 bases and at J to 3 bases, leaving 10 bases not matched to a gene. The CDR3 extends over 16 amino acids. The CDR3: CASSPRGGAFYNEQFF. The CDR3 coding sequence is TGTGCCAGCAGTCCCCGGGGGGGGGCCTTCTACAATGAGCAGTTCTTC.

DNA for the CDR3: TGTGCCAGCAGCGTAGACAACAGGGGGGGATACAATGAGCAGTTCTTC. Its translation: CASSVDNRGGYNEQFF. This rearrangement joins TRBV9 to TRBJ2-1; tentative D call: TRBD1 (8 bases). Germline CDR1 is SGDLS and CDR2 is YYNGEE. The CDR3 length is 16 residues. The V end was cut by 0 bases, the J end by 4 bases, with 14 bases between. The variable domain in full, completed from reference TRBV9 and TRBJ2-1, reads DSGVTQTPKHLITATGQRVTLRCSPRSGDLSVYWYQQSLDQGLQFLIQYYNGEERAKGNILERFSAQQFPDLHSELNLSSLELGDSALYFCASSVDNRGGYNEQFFGPGTRLTVL.

This chain connects TRBV24-1 to TRBJ1-2; D remains ambiguous. Looked up from germline, CDR1 is KGHDR and CDR2 is SFDVKD. Trimming stripped 0 bases from V and 7 bases from J, with 8 bases between. This CDR3 has 13 amino acids. The CDR3 DNA reads as TGTGCCACCAGTGATTTGGAGGGTGGTGGCTACACCTTC. Protein: CATSDLEGGGYTF.

V is TRBV6-6 and J is TRBJ1-1, with D possibly matching TRBD1 (5 bases). Trimming stripped 4 bases from V and 5 bases from J, with 11 bases between. This CDR3 has 13 amino acids. Per the germline V gene, CDR1 is MNHNY and CDR2 is SVGAGI (reference sequence). The CDR3 is CASSSWGGTEAFF. The CDR3 coding sequence is TGTGCCAGCAGTTCCTGGGGGGGGACTGAAGCTTTCTTT.

The CDR3 bases are TGCAGCGTTGGGGGCCAGACAGGGGTTTTCGAGCAGTACTTC. Protein: CSVGGQTGVFEQYF. The rearrangement uses TRBV29-1 and TRBJ2-7; 8 positions match TRBD1. Germline V gives CDR1 SQVTM, CDR2 ANQGSEA. The CDR3 runs 14 residues. V lost 4 bases, J lost 6 bases, and 11 bases stayed unmatched.

This CDR3 reads CATSRTPGDGANVLTF. The CDR3 region has the DNA TGTGCCACCAGCAGAACTCCAGGGGACGGGGCCAACGTCCTGACTTTC. V usage is TRBV15 and J usage is TRBJ2-6; tentative D call: TRBD1 (6 bases). The CDR3 is 16 residues long. V was pared by 2 bases and J by 4 bases, with 12 bases between. Germline values: CDR1 LNHNV, CDR2 YYDKDF (reference sequence). Supplemented by reference TRBV15 and TRBJ2-6, the full variable domain reads DAMVIQNPRYQVTQFGKPVTLSCSQTLNHNVMYWYQQKSSQAPKLLFHYYDKDFNNEADTPDNFQSRRPNTSFCFLDIRSPGLGDTAMYLCATSRTPGDGANVLTFGAGSRLTVL.

The chain recombines TRBV5-1 with TRBJ2-3; D may be TRBD2 (7 bases). Germline CDR1 and CDR2: SGHRS and YFSETQ. Trimming left V 3 bases short and J 4 bases short, with 12 bases between. CDR3 size: 14 residues. This CDR3 reads CASSSGGAPDTQYF. The CDR3 DNA reads TGCGCCAGCAGCTCTGGGGGGGCCCCAGATACGCAGTATTTT.

The gene calls are TRBV7-2 and TRBJ1-5; unclear D gene. Germline V gives CDR1 SGHTA, CDR2 FQGNSA. Between the trimmed V and J ends, which lost 2 bases and 0 bases, there was a span of 11 bases. There are 16 residues in the CDR3. CDR3 coding DNA: TGTGCCAGCAGCTTATCGGGTGGTAATAGCAATCAGCCCCAGCATTTT. Protein: CASSLSGGNSNQPQHF.

The rearrangement uses TRBV28 and TRBJ1-1, with a weak D call TRBD1 (6 bases). Trimming removed 5 bases at V and 1 base at J, with 11 bases between. This CDR3 has 14 residues. CDR1 and CDR2 (germline): MDHEN, SYDVKM. The CDR3: CASSAPGENTEAFF. The CDR3 DNA sequence: TGTGCCAGCAGTGCCCCAGGGGAGAACACTGAAGCTTTCTTT.

The DNA of the CDR3 is TGTGCCAGCAGCAGGGGCAGGGGTGGGGCAGATACGCAGTATTTT. Protein product: CASSRGRGGADTQYF. This chain uses TRBV6-5 with TRBJ2-3; tentative D call: TRBD1 (6 bases). Germline CDR1 MNHEY, CDR2 SVGAGI. V gave up 6 bases and J gave up 4 bases, with 17 bases separating them. The CDR3 is 15 residues long.

The V call is TRBV7-3, the J call TRBJ1-6, with a tentative D call TRBD1 (5 bases). With 2 bases removed from V and 6 bases from J, the gap between germline ends came to 8 bases. The CDR3 runs 14 residues. Germline V gene data show CDR1 as SGHTA and CDR2 as FQGTGA. CDR3 region: CASSLVGANSPLHF. The CDR3 DNA is TGTGCCAGCAGCTTAGTAGGGGCTAATTCACCCCTCCACTTT. Supplemented by reference TRBV7-3 and TRBJ1-6, the full variable domain reads GAGVSQTPSNKVTEKGKYVELRCDPISGHTALYWYRQSLGQGPEFLIYFQGTGAADDSGLPNDRFFAVRPEGSVSTLKIQRTERGDSAVYLCASSLVGANSPLHFGNGTRLTVT.

This clone was observed once. This rearrangement joins TRBV6-1 to TRBJ1-3; D might be TRBD1 (5 bases). This CDR3 has 16 residues. V lost 3 bases, J lost 0 bases, and 12 bases lay in between. The germline V gene encodes CDR1 MNHNS and CDR2 SASEGT. CDR3 sequence: CASSEWTPSSGNTIYF. CDR3 DNA: TGTGCCAGCAGTGAGTGGACACCAAGCTCTGGAAACACCATATATTTT.

This clone came up once. V and J are TRBV4-1 and TRBJ2-3; TRBD2 matches 9 bases. The CDR3 contains 16 residues. The germline gives CDR1 MGHRA, CDR2 YSYEKL. Trimming took 7 bases from V and 2 from J; bases not matched to a gene: 10. CDR3 nucleotide sequence: TGCGCCAGCACCGAATCGACTAGCGGAATCACAGATACGCAGTATTTT. As protein: CASTESTSGITDTQYF.